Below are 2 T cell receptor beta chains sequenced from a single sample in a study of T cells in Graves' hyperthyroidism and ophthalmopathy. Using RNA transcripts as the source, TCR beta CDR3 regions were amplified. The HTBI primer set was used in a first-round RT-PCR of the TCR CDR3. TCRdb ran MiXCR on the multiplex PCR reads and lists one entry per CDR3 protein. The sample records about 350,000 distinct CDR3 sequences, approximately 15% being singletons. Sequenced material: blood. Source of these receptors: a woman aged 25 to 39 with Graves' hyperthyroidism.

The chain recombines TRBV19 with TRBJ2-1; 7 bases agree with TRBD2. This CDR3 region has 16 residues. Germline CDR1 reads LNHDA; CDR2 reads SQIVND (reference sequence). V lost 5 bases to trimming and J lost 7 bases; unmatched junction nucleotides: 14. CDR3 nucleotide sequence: TGTGCCAGTAGTTTTTTAGCGGGCCTCCCGTCGAATGAGCAGTTCTTC. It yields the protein CASSFLAGLPSNEQFF.

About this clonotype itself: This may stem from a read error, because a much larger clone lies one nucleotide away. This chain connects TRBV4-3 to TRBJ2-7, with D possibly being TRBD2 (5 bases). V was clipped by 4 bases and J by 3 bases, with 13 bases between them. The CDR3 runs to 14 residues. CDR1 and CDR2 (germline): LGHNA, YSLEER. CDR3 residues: CASSPTRGDYEQYF. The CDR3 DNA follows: TGCGCCAGCAGCCCGACACGGGGTGACTACGAGCAGTACTTC.